One sample yielded the 18 T cell receptor beta chains listed below, sequenced in a study of CD8+CD57+ T cells in acquired aplastic anemia. According to the study, genomic DNA was the template for TCR beta VDJ and CDR3 profiling. One entry per CDR3 protein results from TCRdb running MiXCR on the reads. Of 150,000 to 200,000 distinct CDR3 sequences listed, over 60% are singletons. Sequences were obtained from sorted CD4+, CD8+, or CD8+CD57+ T cells (not recorded which) from PBMCs. Receptors originate from a human donor with severe aplastic anemia or a healthy control (not recorded which).

The chain couples TRBV2 to TRBJ2-6; 7 bases match TRBD1. Trimming removed 11 bases from V and 4 bases from J; junction bases left unmatched: 8. The CDR3 has 14 amino acids. In germline, CDR1 is SNHLY, CDR2 FYNNEI. CDR3 residues: CAGSTGDGANVLTF. For the CDR3, the DNA is TGTGCCGGTTCCACAGGGGACGGGGCCAACGTCCTGACTTTC.

V usage is TRBV20-1 and J usage is TRBJ2-7; 8 nucleotides line up with TRBD1. Germline V gene data show CDR1 as DFQATT and CDR2 as SNEGSKA (reference sequence). The ends lost 5 bases at V and 6 bases at J; junction bases unmatched: 6. The length of the CDR3 is 12 residues. The CDR3 region has the DNA TGCAGTGCTCAGGGGGCGTGGGGCGAGCAGTACTTC. Amino acids: CSAQGAWGEQYF.

With respect to this clonotype: Given the absence of the conserved phenylalanine or tryptophan at the CDR3 end, a read error is likely. The chain joins TRBV20-1 to TRBJ2-5; no reliable D call. Germline-derived CDR1 and CDR2 are DFQATT and SNEGSKA (reference sequence). CDR3 length equals 16 residues. The CDR3 region has the DNA TGCGGTGCTAAGGTCGCGCGGCAGGCCCTGTGGGAGACCCAGTACTCC. Its translation is CGAKVARQALWETQYS.

In this sample, this clonotype turned up once. The rearrangement joins TRBV7-9 to TRBJ2-7; TRBD2 matches at 14 bases. J lost 0 bases, V lost 3 bases, and 4 bases had no gene match. Germline V gene sequence: CDR1 SEHNR, CDR2 FQNEAQ (reference sequence). There are 17 residues in the CDR3. The CDR3: CASSFRLAGGSSYEQYF. The CDR3 DNA reads as TGTGCCAGCAGCTTCAGACTAGCGGGGGGGAGCTCCTACGAGCAGTACTTC.

The V call is TRBV7-9, the J call TRBJ2-5; possibly TRBD1 for D (5 bases). Germline lookup yields CDR1 SEHNR and CDR2 FQNEAQ (reference sequence). CDR3 length: 14 residues. Trimming stripped 1 base from V and 6 bases from J, with 12 bases between. The CDR3 DNA sequence: TGTGCCAGCAGCTTAGGAGGACAACTGCAGACCCAGTACTTC. It specifies CASSLGGQLQTQYF.

The chain employs TRBV7-9 and TRBJ1-1, with TRBD1 matching 8 bases. The CDR3 is 14 residues long. Trimming removed 5 bases from V and 1 base from J; junction bases left unmatched: 3. CDR1 is SEHNR, CDR2 FQNEAQ, per germline (reference sequence). CDR3 sequence: CASSQQGGNTEAFF. CDR3 bases: TGTGCCAGCAGCCAACAGGGGGGGAACACTGAAGCTTTCTTT.

This clonotype turned up a few times. V gene TRBV15 combines with J gene TRBJ2-6; a weak D match, TRBD1 (6 bases). Germline V lookup: CDR1 LNHNV, CDR2 YYDKDF (reference sequence). V gave up 5 bases and J gave up 2 bases, with 10 bases separating them. The CDR3 loop spans 15 amino acids. CDR3 bases: TGTGCCACCAGCGGGCGACAGGCTGGGGCCAACGTCCTGACTTTC. It encodes CATSGRQAGANVLTF.

This clonotype was counted at least ten times. The rearrangement joins TRBV9 to TRBJ2-4, with TRBD1 identical over 7 bases. J lost 0 bases, V lost 3 bases, and 9 bases had no gene match. CDR3 size: 17 residues. CDR1 and CDR2 from the germline V gene are SGDLS and YYNGEE. The CDR3 DNA sequence: TGTGCCAGCAGCGCCGGGACAGCTAGTCTAGCCAAAAACATTCAGTACTTC. It specifies CASSAGTASLAKNIQYF.

CDR3 coding DNA: TGTGCCAGCAGCCAAGAATTGGGAATTCGCGGCTACACCTTC. The encoded protein is CASSQELGIRGYTF. The V gene is TRBV14, the J gene TRBJ1-2, with D hard to call. Germline CDR1 SGHDN, CDR2 FVKESK. The V end lost 0 bases, the J end lost 8 bases, and 13 bases lay between the germline ends. This CDR3 has 14 residues.

This clonotype was seen only a few times. In nucleotides, the CDR3 is TGTGCCAGCAGCCCCATCGACAGGGATAATTCACCCCTCCACTTT. This sequence encodes CASSPIDRDNSPLHF. J is TRBJ1-6 and V is TRBV7-9, with 7 bases fitting TRBD1. CDR1 and CDR2 from the germline V gene are SEHNR and FQNEAQ (reference sequence). The V segment lost 5 bases and the J segment 5 bases; nucleotides outside the gene matches: 6. The CDR3 length is 15 residues.

J is TRBJ1-4 and V is TRBV12-5; D unclear. The V end lost 4 bases, the J end lost 10 bases, and 4 bases lay between the germline ends. The CDR3 extends over 10 amino acids. Germline V lookup: CDR1 LGHNT, CDR2 FRNRAP. The chain's CDR3 is CASGSSKLFF. CDR3 nucleotides: TGTGCTAGTGGTTCGTCAAAACTGTTTTTT.

The J gene is TRBJ1-2, the V gene TRBV12-3 or TRBV12-4, with 7 bases fitting TRBD1. The CDR3 consists of 13 residues. With 8 bases clipped from V and 7 bases from J, the junction kept 10 bases outside the gene matches. CDR3 DNA sequence: TGTGCCAGCGGTCTACGACAGGGACTTGGCTACACCTTC. Its protein product is CASGLRQGLGYTF.

The genes are TRBV20-1 and TRBJ2-1; the match to TRBD1 covers 12 bases. The V segment lost 8 bases and the J segment 5 bases; nucleotides outside the gene matches: 13. Germline V CDR1 and CDR2: DFQATT, SNEGSKA (reference sequence). CDR3 length: 16 residues. CDR3 sequence (DNA): TGCAGTCAAGATGCTAGGGGACAGGGGGCCCACAATGAGCAGTTCTTC. Residues: CSQDARGQGAHNEQFF.

This rearrangement joins TRBV7-9 to TRBJ1-6, with D possibly TRBD1 on 6 matching bases. Trimming took off 1 base at V and 6 bases at J, with 10 bases between the two ends. The CDR3 extends over 15 amino acids. Germline V gene data show CDR1 as SEHNR and CDR2 as FQNEAQ (reference sequence). The CDR3 region has the DNA TGTGCCAGCAGCTTAGACAGGGTGATTAATTCACCCCTCCACTTT. It translates to CASSLDRVINSPLHF.

Worth noting for this clonotype: A read error is possible here, since a much larger clone lies one base away. CDR3 protein: CASSHGGRGTGELFF. The DNA for the CDR3 is TGTGCCAGCAGCCACGGGGGTCGGGGCACCGGGGAGCTGTTTTTT. The chain couples TRBV11-3 to TRBJ2-2; TRBD2 is a possible D gene (6 bases). The germline V and J ends were trimmed by 5 bases and 4 bases, with 14 bases remaining between them. Looked up from germline, CDR1 is SGHNT and CDR2 is YENEEA. The CDR3 is made up of 15 amino acids.

This clonotype was counted only a few times. The J gene is TRBJ1-1, the V gene TRBV20-1; D unresolved. The germline V gene has CDR1 DFQATT and CDR2 SNEGSKA (reference sequence). Trimming cost V 6 bases and J 5 bases, with 10 bases left between them. CDR3 size: 11 residues. CDR3 in DNA: TGCAGTGCCCCTGGGGATACTGAAGCTTTCTTT. The encoded protein is CSAPGDTEAFF.

This clonotype has ten or more counts. V usage is TRBV9 and J usage is TRBJ1-2; no clear D. Germline V gene data show CDR1 as SGDLS and CDR2 as YYNGEE. The CDR3 is 12 residues long. V was pared by 0 bases and J by 8 bases, with 8 bases between. CDR3 nucleotide sequence: TGTGCCAGCAGCGTAGCCTCCAGCGGCTACACCTTC. Its translation: CASSVASSGYTF.

The chain uses TRBV7-9 and TRBJ1-4; D is perhaps TRBD1 (5 bases). Trimming pared 3 bases from V and 4 bases from J, leaving 9 bases between. The length of the CDR3 is 14 residues. Germline V CDR1 and CDR2: SEHNR, FQNEAQ (reference sequence). CDR3 loop: CASSFFQGNEKLFF. The CDR3 DNA follows: TGTGCCAGCAGCTTCTTCCAGGGTAATGAAAAACTGTTTTTT.